Following are 25 T cell receptor beta chains from one sample sequenced in a study of technical replicates of blood from a few donors. Data came from immunoSEQ multiplex PCR; TCRdb stores just in-frame clones and leaves some out. The sample yields tens of thousands of clones, 80% to 95% seen once. The sequenced sample was PBMCs. Receptors were obtained from a human donor in good health. Some clones in this sample may be carry-over from other donors' samples.

This chain uses TRBV4-1 with TRBJ1-2; D unclear. The CDR3 is 15 residues long. Trimming took off 0 bases at V and 5 bases at J, with 13 bases between the two ends. Germline V gene sequence: CDR1 MGHRA, CDR2 YSYEKL. CDR3 sequence: CASSQDSEGAYGYTF. CDR3 DNA sequence: TGCGCCAGCAGCCAAGATTCCGAGGGAGCGTATGGCTACACCTTC.

The chain uses TRBV5-6 and TRBJ1-2, with D unclear. CDR1 and CDR2 (germline): SGHDT, YYEEEE. V shed 1 base and J shed 3 bases, with 13 bases lying between them. This CDR3 region has 15 residues. Written as DNA, the CDR3 is TGTGCCAGCAGCTTGCCCGACGGGGTTTACTATGGCTACACCTTC. This translates into CASSLPDGVYYGYTF.

V gene TRBV6-1 combines with J gene TRBJ1-2; D remains ambiguous. This CDR3 is 15 amino acids long. Trimming removed 3 bases at V and 2 bases at J, with 13 bases between. The germline V gene encodes CDR1 MNHNS and CDR2 SASEGT. The CDR3 reads CASSDTGSPNYGYTF. In nucleotides, the CDR3 is TGTGCCAGCAGTGATACGGGGTCCCCCAACTATGGCTACACCTTC.

This clone showed up just once. This chain links TRBV7-9 with TRBJ2-3, with D possibly TRBD2 on 5 matching bases. Trimming stripped 1 base from V and 4 bases from J, with 9 bases between. CDR1 and CDR2 from the germline V gene are SEHNR and FQNEAQ (reference sequence). CDR3 size: 14 residues. This chain's CDR3 is CASSLVMGADTQYF. The CDR3 coding sequence is TGTGCCAGCAGCTTAGTCATGGGAGCAGATACGCAGTATTTT.

This rearrangement joins TRBV9 to TRBJ2-7; 9 nucleotides agree with TRBD2. The CDR3 extends over 15 amino acids. Germline V lookup: CDR1 SGDLS, CDR2 YYNGEE. Losses at the gene ends were 0 bases for V and 3 bases for J; bases not matched to a gene: 4. The CDR3 sequence is CASSVAAGGVYEQYF. The CDR3 DNA follows: TGTGCCAGCAGCGTAGCAGCGGGGGGCGTCTACGAGCAGTACTTC.

This chain links TRBV6-5 with TRBJ2-1; the D gene is possibly TRBD2 (6 bases). The CDR3 contains 13 residues. The germline V gene encodes CDR1 MNHEY and CDR2 SVGAGI. The V end was cut by 6 bases, the J end by 7 bases, with 13 bases between. CDR3: CASRTSTMNEQFF. The CDR3 nucleotides are TGTGCCAGCAGGACTAGTACCATGAATGAGCAGTTCTTC.

This clone was seen once. The chain is built from TRBV4-3 and TRBJ1-2; D is ambiguous. The CDR3 sequence is 18 residues long. The ends were cut back, 0 bases at V and 4 bases at J, with 21 bases in the middle. Germline values: CDR1 LGHNA, CDR2 YSLEER. This CDR3 is CASSQEALFAGIFYGYTF. In DNA form, the CDR3 reads TGCGCCAGCAGCCAAGAAGCCCTGTTCGCGGGCATCTTCTATGGCTACACCTTC.

The V and J genes are TRBV15 and TRBJ2-5, with TRBD2 matching 9 bases. The CDR3 contains 14 residues. The J segment lost 5 bases and the V segment lost 5 bases, leaving 6 bases of the junction unmatched. In germline, CDR1 is LNHNV, CDR2 YYDKDF (reference sequence). The CDR3 nucleotides read TGTGCCACCAGCCAAGAAGCGGGAGGTGAGACCCAGTACTTC. This encodes CATSQEAGGETQYF.

The V and J genes are TRBV5-6 and TRBJ1-6; 9 bases line up with TRBD1. V lost 4 bases and J lost 0; bases outside the gene matches: 2. The CDR3 consists of 16 residues. Germline lookup yields CDR1 SGHDT and CDR2 YYEEEE. CDR3: CASSTQGASYNSPLHF. In nucleotides, the CDR3 is TGTGCCAGCAGCACACAGGGGGCCTCCTATAATTCACCCCTCCACTTT.

The chain couples TRBV29-1 to TRBJ1-2; D is ambiguous. Trimming took 4 bases from V and 4 from J, leaving 16 bases between them. The CDR3 consists of 14 residues. Germline lookup yields CDR1 SQVTM and CDR2 ANQGSEA. The CDR3 reads CSVGTPGGPYGYTF. CDR3 sequence (DNA): TGCAGCGTTGGCACACCAGGTGGCCCCTATGGCTACACCTTC.

This rearrangement joins TRBV4-2 to TRBJ2-3, with 11 bases aligning to TRBD2. The ends lost 2 bases at V and 3 bases at J; junction bases unmatched: 10. The germline V gene has CDR1 LGHNA and CDR2 YNFKEQ. The CDR3 totals 18 residues. The CDR3 sequence: CASSQNIAGGPSTDTQYF. DNA of the CDR3: TGTGCCAGCAGCCAAAATATAGCGGGAGGGCCGTCTACAGATACGCAGTATTTT.

J is TRBJ2-6 and V is TRBV5-4; 8 bases match TRBD2. Losses at the gene ends were 0 bases for V and 2 bases for J; bases not matched to a gene: 1. Germline V gene lookup returns CDR1 SGHNT and CDR2 YYREEE (reference sequence). The CDR3 extends over 16 amino acids. The chain's CDR3 is CASSLVRGAGANVLTF. Written as DNA, the CDR3 is TGTGCCAGCAGCTTGGTGCGGGGGGCTGGGGCCAACGTCCTGACTTTC.

A single count supports this clone. The V and J genes are TRBV5-1 and TRBJ1-3; TRBD1 agrees at 9 bases. The V segment lost 4 bases and the J segment 4 bases; nucleotides outside the gene matches: 6. The germline V gene has CDR1 SGHRS and CDR2 YFSETQ. This CDR3 spans 15 amino acids. The CDR3 DNA follows: TGCGCCAGCAGCGAAGGACAGGGGAAGGGAAACACCATATATTTT. This encodes CASSEGQGKGNTIYF.

CDR3: CASGDRTGMGNQPQHF. In DNA form, the CDR3 reads TGTGCCAGCGGGGACCGGACAGGGATGGGCAATCAGCCCCAGCATTTT. The chain uses TRBV19 and TRBJ1-5, with 8 bases identical to TRBD1. J was trimmed by 2 bases and V by 9 bases; bases with no gene match: 12. The CDR3 consists of 16 residues. Germline V gene data show CDR1 as LNHDA and CDR2 as SQIVND (reference sequence).

V is TRBV30 and J is TRBJ1-3; 7 bases agree with TRBD1. CDR1 and CDR2 (germline): GTSNPN, SVGIG (reference sequence). The ends lost 5 bases at V and 3 bases at J; junction bases unmatched: 16. This CDR3 contains 17 residues. CDR3 coding DNA: TGTGCCTGGTCCGGGACAGAGAAACCTGTTGGTGGAAACACCATATATTTT. Its translation is CAWSGTEKPVGGNTIYF.

This chain joins TRBV5-1 and TRBJ2-1; 7 bases agree with TRBD2. There are 12 residues in the CDR3. Germline trimming cut 4 bases from V and 8 bases from J; bases unmatched to any gene: 3. The germline gives CDR1 SGHRS, CDR2 YFSETQ. The CDR3: CASSGGVDEQFF. As DNA, the CDR3 is TGCGCCAGCAGCGGGGGGGTAGATGAGCAGTTCTTC.

The CDR3 DNA sequence: TGTGCCAGCAGCTTAGGCCCCTCGGGGGGCTACACCTTC. Amino acid sequence: CASSLGPSGGYTF. This sequence joins TRBV7-8 and TRBJ1-2; D ambiguous. Trimming cost V 1 base and J 8 bases, with 11 bases left between them. The CDR3 runs to 13 residues. Germline V gene data show CDR1 as SGHVS and CDR2 as FQNEAQ.

This CDR3 reads CATSTRGASTQETQYF. CDR3 nucleotide sequence: TGTGCCACCAGCACGCGGGGGGCCAGTACCCAAGAGACCCAGTACTTC. The V call is TRBV15, the J call TRBJ2-5; 8 positions agree with TRBD2. Germline V gene data show CDR1 as LNHNV and CDR2 as YYDKDF (reference sequence). V lost 4 bases to trimming and J lost 1 base; unmatched junction nucleotides: 8. The CDR3 covers 16 residues.

The rearrangement links TRBV6-1 to TRBJ1-5; D gene unclear. Germline assignment: CDR1 MNHNS and CDR2 SASEGT. The V end lost 3 bases, the J end lost 0 bases, and 9 bases lay between the germline ends. There are 15 residues in the CDR3. This chain's CDR3 is CASSDVRYSNQPQHF. CDR3 nucleotides: TGTGCCAGCAGTGATGTTCGGTATAGCAATCAGCCCCAGCATTTT.

The V call is TRBV15, the J call TRBJ2-1; TRBD1 matches 9 bases. V gave up 5 bases and J gave up 3 bases; unmatched junction bases: 5. The CDR3 sequence is 15 residues long. Germline-derived CDR1 and CDR2 are LNHNV and YYDKDF (reference sequence). CDR3 nucleotides: TGTGCCACCAGCCCCCGGACAGGGGACTACAATGAGCAGTTCTTC. This sequence encodes CATSPRTGDYNEQFF.

The genes are TRBV4-3 and TRBJ2-1, with TRBD2 matching 7 bases. Germline lookup yields CDR1 LGHNA and CDR2 YSLEER. The CDR3 runs 15 residues. J gave up 6 bases and V 7 bases, and 12 bases lay outside the gene matches. The CDR3 region is CASTPRAGRGNEQFF. CDR3 DNA: TGCGCCAGCACCCCCAGAGCGGGGCGGGGCAATGAGCAGTTCTTC.

This chain uses TRBV2 with TRBJ2-7; TRBD1 aligns across 7 bases. This CDR3 spans 13 amino acids. V lost 10 bases, J lost 1 base, and 7 bases stayed unmatched. Per germline, CDR1 SNHLY and CDR2 FYNNEI. The CDR3 reads CATRDSFSYEQYF. The CDR3 nucleotides are TGTGCCACCAGGGACAGTTTTTCCTACGAGCAGTACTTC. The full variable domain, completed using reference TRBV2 and TRBJ2-7, is EPEVTQTPSHQVTQMGQEVILRCVPISNHLYFYWYRQILGQKVEFLVSFYNNEISEKSEIFDDQFSVERPDGSNFTLKIRSTKLEDSAMYFCATRDSFSYEQYFGPGTRLTVT.

This chain uses TRBV6-1 with TRBJ1-5; 9 nucleotides agree with TRBD1. Per germline, CDR1 MNHNS and CDR2 SASEGT. The CDR3 runs 15 residues. The ends lost 6 bases at V and 6 bases at J; junction bases unmatched: 9. This CDR3 is CASRPGQGFGQPQHF. CDR3 DNA sequence: TGTGCCAGCAGGCCGGGACAGGGTTTCGGTCAGCCCCAGCATTTT.

A single count supports this clone. The chain employs TRBV6-1 and TRBJ1-2; tentative D call: TRBD1 (5 bases). This CDR3 contains 13 residues. V lost 2 bases to trimming and J lost 7 bases, with 11 bases between them. Germline V gene lookup returns CDR1 MNHNS and CDR2 SASEGT. CDR3 loop: CASSETGSSGYTF. The CDR3 DNA is TGTGCCAGCAGTGAAACAGGTTCGAGTGGCTACACCTTC.

The chain carries TRBV7-9 and TRBJ2-7; possibly TRBD1 for D (5 bases). CDR1 and CDR2 (germline): SEHNR, FQNEAQ (reference sequence). This CDR3 has 13 residues. V was shortened by 3 bases and J by 5 bases, with 11 bases between the two germline ends. The CDR3 region is CASSLGQGNEQYF. In DNA form, the CDR3 reads TGTGCCAGCAGCTTGGGCCAGGGCAACGAGCAGTACTTC.